This is a list of T cell receptor beta chains from one sample in a study of T cell responses to AZD1222 COVID-19 vaccine. Clones were read by immunoSEQ multiplex PCR, and TCRdb kept only the in-frame ones, dropping some. The repertoire holds 150,000 to 200,000 clones, with around 89% as singletons. Specimen: peripheral blood, collected on day 0 of AZD1222 vaccination. These receptor sequences come from an adult in good health. Each CDR3 is given with its conserved first and last residue. Fields, in order: V gene, D gene, J gene, clone size, CDR3 protein, CDR3 DNA. A D gene is named only where the DNA matches it firmly. Expanded clones get a size class; other rows say once, few or many, or leave the size out.

TRBV6-4	TRBD2	TRBJ2-1	-	CASSQLPRGGVFF	TGTGCCAGCAGCCAACTCCCTCGGGGGGGCGTGTTCTTC
TRBV6-5	TRBD2	TRBJ2-1	once	CASSSYGLGEGNEQFF	TGTGCCAGCAGTTCCTACGGACTAGGGGAGGGCAATGAGCAGTTCTTC
TRBV27	-	TRBJ2-5	-	CASRGTAIQETQYF	TGTGCCAGCAGGGGGACTGCCATCCAAGAGACCCAGTACTTC
TRBV4-3	-	TRBJ2-3	-	CASSQKGDFDASDTQYF	TGCGCCAGCAGCCAGAAGGGGGACTTTGACGCGTCAGATACGCAGTATTTT
TRBV19	TRBD1	TRBJ1-3	-	CASSPRPGQAGNTIYF	TGTGCCAGTAGTCCACGGCCGGGACAGGCCGGAAACACCATATATTTT
TRBV7-2	-	TRBJ2-3	-	CASSNSVSTDTQYF	TGTGCCAGCAGCAATAGCGTGAGCACAGATACGCAGTATTTT
TRBV7-3	TRBD2	TRBJ2-1	-	CASSPGLGYNEQFF	TGTGCCAGCAGCCCGGGACTAGGCTACAATGAGCAGTTCTTC
TRBV7-2	-	TRBJ1-5	-	CASSLVSGLNQPQHF	TGTGCCAGCAGCTTAGTATCAGGACTGAATCAGCCCCAGCATTTT
TRBV5-1	TRBD1	TRBJ2-2	-	CASSFTGQVSGELFF	TGCGCCAGCAGCTTTACTGGACAGGTTAGCGGGGAGCTGTTTTTT
TRBV9	-	TRBJ1-1	-	CASSVENRGKAFF	TGTGCCAGCAGCGTAGAAAACCGGGGGAAAGCTTTCTTT
TRBV5-1	-	TRBJ2-5	-	CASSLGPGSETQYF	TGCGCCAGCAGCTTGGGACCAGGGTCAGAGACCCAGTACTTC
TRBV4-2	TRBD1	TRBJ2-2	-	CASSLRDRVGTGELFF	TGTGCCAGCAGCCTCCGGGACAGGGTGGGCACCGGGGAGCTGTTTTTT
TRBV10-1	-	TRBJ2-2	-	CASSKGPTGELFF	TGCGCCAGCAGTAAAGGACCCACCGGGGAGCTGTTTTTT
TRBV6-5	-	TRBJ1-4	-	CASSYSYGLEKLFF	TGTGCCAGCAGTTACTCGTACGGATTAGAAAAACTGTTTTTT
TRBV30	-	TRBJ1-2	few	CATTQGYGYTF	TGTGCCACCACTCAGGGGTATGGCTACACCTTC
TRBV7-9	-	TRBJ2-1	-	CASSSTTYNEQFF	TGTGCCAGCAGCTCTACTACTTATAATGAGCAGTTCTTC
TRBV6-5	-	TRBJ2-3	-	CASSYSGVADTDTQYF	TGTGCCAGCAGTTACTCGGGTGTCGCGGACACAGATACGCAGTATTTT
TRBV6-1	TRBD1	TRBJ1-5	-	CASSERQGAGNQPQHF	TGTGCCAGCAGTGAGCGACAGGGGGCTGGCAATCAGCCCCAGCATTTT
TRBV19	-	TRBJ1-5	-	CASSIDGSLYSNQPQHF	TGTGCCAGTAGTATAGATGGCAGCCTTTATAGCAATCAGCCCCAGCATTTT
TRBV9	-	TRBJ2-7	-	CASSVAETSYEQYF	TGTGCCAGCAGCGTAGCGGAAACTTCCTACGAGCAGTACTTC
TRBV19	TRBD2	TRBJ2-7	medium-sized	CAITSGRGYEQYF	TGTGCCATTACGAGCGGGAGAGGCTACGAGCAGTACTTC
TRBV5-1	-	TRBJ2-1	-	CASSFGVGRPEQFF	TGCGCCAGCAGCTTTGGGGTGGGGCGGCCTGAGCAGTTCTTC
TRBV2	-	TRBJ2-2	-	CASRGPRETGELFF	TGTGCCAGCAGGGGGCCCCGTGAAACCGGGGAGCTGTTTTTT
TRBV6-5	-	TRBJ1-3	-	CASSYQDTHSGNTIYF	TGTGCCAGCAGTTATCAGGACACGCACTCTGGAAACACCATATATTTT
TRBV7-9	-	TRBJ1-2	few	CASSLIQGYGYTF	TGTGCCAGCAGCTTAATACAGGGCTATGGCTACACCTTC
TRBV2	TRBD1	TRBJ1-6	-	CASSGQGRNSPLHF	TGTGCCAGCAGTGGACAGGGACGGAATTCACCCCTCCACTTT
TRBV6-5	-	TRBJ2-7	-	CASSYSRERDEQYF	TGTGCCAGCAGTTATTCTCGGGAGAGGGACGAGCAGTACTTC
TRBV28	-	TRBJ1-2	-	CASSLVPLTGPGYTF	TGTGCCAGCAGTTTGGTACCCCTCACAGGGCCTGGCTACACCTTC
TRBV28	-	TRBJ1-2	-	CASSLRSPGYTF	TGTGCCAGCAGTTTGCGTTCTCCTGGCTACACCTTC
TRBV14	TRBD2	TRBJ2-7	once	CASSQLAGVAEQYF	TGTGCCAGCAGCCAACTAGCGGGAGTCGCCGAGCAGTACTTC
TRBV18	TRBD1	TRBJ2-7	-	CASSPGQGAYEQYF	TGTGCCAGCTCACCGGGACAGGGGGCCTACGAGCAGTACTTC
TRBV14	TRBD2	TRBJ2-1	-	CASSLLGLAGGNEQFF	TGTGCCAGCAGCCTATTAGGACTAGCGGGAGGTAATGAGCAGTTCTTC
TRBV5-1	TRBD1	TRBJ2-1	-	CASSLAGTGSTNEQFF	TGCGCCAGCAGCTTGGCCGGGACAGGCTCGACAAATGAGCAGTTCTTC
TRBV5-1	-	TRBJ2-7	-	CASSTLGSSYEQYF	TGCGCCAGCAGCACACTAGGAAGCTCCTACGAGCAGTACTTC
TRBV12-3/TRBV12-4	-	TRBJ1-2	-	CASSFTGTYGYTF	TGTGCCAGCAGTTTTACAGGGACCTATGGCTACACCTTC
TRBV3-1/TRBV3-2	TRBD2	TRBJ2-5	-	CASSPPRVLAGQETQYF	TGTGCCAGCAGCCCCCCCAGGGTACTAGCGGGGCAAGAGACCCAGTACTTC
TRBV10-1	TRBD1	TRBJ2-1	-	CASSESKTGGGEQFF	TGCGCCAGCAGTGAGTCTAAGACAGGGGGCGGTGAGCAGTTCTTC
TRBV6-5	-	TRBJ1-2	once	CASSYSITANYGYTF	TGTGCCAGCAGTTACTCGATTACAGCTAACTATGGCTACACCTTC
TRBV6-5	-	TRBJ2-7	-	CASKRDSNYEQYF	TGTGCCAGCAAGCGGGACAGTAACTACGAGCAGTACTTC
TRBV4-1	-	TRBJ2-7	-	CASSQDFGSRDEQYF	TGCGCCAGCAGCCAAGATTTCGGGAGTCGGGACGAGCAGTACTTC
TRBV29-1	-	TRBJ1-2	-	CSVVHDSYGYTF	TGCAGCGTTGTCCACGACAGCTATGGCTACACCTTC
TRBV20-1	-	TRBJ2-5	-	CSAHEETQYF	TGCAGTGCTCATGAGGAGACCCAGTACTTC
TRBV6-2/TRBV6-3	-	TRBJ2-7	-	CASSYLDYYYEQYF	TGTGCCAGCAGTTACTTGGACTATTACTACGAGCAGTACTTC
TRBV5-4	-	TRBJ2-3	-	CASSLTGQVDTQYF	TGTGCCAGCAGCTTGACGGGGCAGGTTGATACGCAGTATTTT